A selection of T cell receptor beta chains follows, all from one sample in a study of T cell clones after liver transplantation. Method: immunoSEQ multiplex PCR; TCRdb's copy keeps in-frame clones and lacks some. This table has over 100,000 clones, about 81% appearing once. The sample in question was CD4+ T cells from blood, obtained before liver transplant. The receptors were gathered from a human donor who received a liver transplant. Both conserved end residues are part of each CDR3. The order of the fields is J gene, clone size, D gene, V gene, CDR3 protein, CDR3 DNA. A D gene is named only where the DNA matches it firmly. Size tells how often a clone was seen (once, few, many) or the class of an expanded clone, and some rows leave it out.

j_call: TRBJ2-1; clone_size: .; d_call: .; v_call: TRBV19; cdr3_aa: CASSIQQSKSDEQFF; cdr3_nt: TGTGCCAGTAGTATACAACAGTCCAAAAGCGATGAGCAGTTCTTC
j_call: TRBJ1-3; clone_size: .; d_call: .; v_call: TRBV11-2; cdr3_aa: CASSLVGRYYGNTIYF; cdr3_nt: TGTGCCAGCAGCTTAGTCGGGAGGTATTATGGAAACACCATATATTTT
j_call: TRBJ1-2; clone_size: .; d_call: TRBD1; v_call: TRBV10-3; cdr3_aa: CASARTGYSNYTF; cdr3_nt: TGTGCCAGCGCTAGGACAGGCTACTCGAACTACACCTTC
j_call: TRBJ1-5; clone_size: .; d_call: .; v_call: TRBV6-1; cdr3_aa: CASSEEGGLDQPQHF; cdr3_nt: TGTGCCAGCAGTGAGGAGGGGGGCTTGGATCAGCCCCAGCATTTT
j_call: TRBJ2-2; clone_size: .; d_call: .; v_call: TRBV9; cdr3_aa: CASSVSQGLTGELFF; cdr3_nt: TGTGCCAGCAGCGTATCCCAGGGCCTCACCGGGGAGCTGTTTTTT
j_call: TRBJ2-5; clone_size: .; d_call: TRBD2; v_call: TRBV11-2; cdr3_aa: CASSPRASGSRETQYF; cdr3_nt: TGTGCCAGCAGCCCCCGTGCTAGCGGGAGTCGGGAGACCCAGTACTTC
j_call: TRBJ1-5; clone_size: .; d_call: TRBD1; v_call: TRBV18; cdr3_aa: CASSPPIQGAGQPQHF; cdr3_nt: TGTGCCAGCTCACCACCAATACAGGGGGCCGGTCAGCCCCAGCATTTT
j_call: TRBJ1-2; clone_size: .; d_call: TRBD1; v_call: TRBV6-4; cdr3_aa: CASSKGANNYGYTF; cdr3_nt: TGTGCCAGCAGTAAGGGGGCCAATAACTATGGCTACACCTTC
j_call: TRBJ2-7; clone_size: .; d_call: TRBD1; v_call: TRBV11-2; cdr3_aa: CASSLAGTGIYEQYF; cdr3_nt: TGTGCCAGCAGCTTAGCCGGGACAGGAATCTACGAGCAGTACTTC
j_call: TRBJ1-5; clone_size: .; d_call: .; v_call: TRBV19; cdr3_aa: CASSIGGGQPQHF; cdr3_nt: TGTGCCAGTAGTATAGGAGGGGGACAGCCCCAGCATTTT
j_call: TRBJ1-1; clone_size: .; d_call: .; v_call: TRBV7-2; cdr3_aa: CASSLGYTEAFF; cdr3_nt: TGTGCCAGCAGCTTAGGTTACACTGAAGCTTTCTTT
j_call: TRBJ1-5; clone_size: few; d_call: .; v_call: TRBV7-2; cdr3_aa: CASSPGQLNQPQHF; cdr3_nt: TGTGCCAGCAGCCCAGGACAGCTCAATCAGCCCCAGCATTTT
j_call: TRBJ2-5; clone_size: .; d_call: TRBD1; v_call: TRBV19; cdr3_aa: CASSVSSGQREETQYF; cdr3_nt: TGTGCCAGTAGTGTCTCATCGGGACAGAGAGAAGAGACCCAGTACTTC
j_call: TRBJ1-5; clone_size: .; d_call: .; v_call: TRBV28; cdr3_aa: CASSLVGYRQPQHF; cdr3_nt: TGTGCCAGCAGTTTAGTAGGGTATCGTCAGCCCCAGCATTTT
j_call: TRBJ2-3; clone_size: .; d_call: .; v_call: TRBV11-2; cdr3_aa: CASSPGTASTDTQYF; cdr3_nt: TGTGCCAGCAGCCCCGGGACGGCCAGCACAGATACGCAGTATTTT
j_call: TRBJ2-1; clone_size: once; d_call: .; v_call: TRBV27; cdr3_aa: CASSFRVGNEQFF; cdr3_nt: TGTGCCAGCAGTTTCAGGGTGGGGAATGAGCAGTTCTTC
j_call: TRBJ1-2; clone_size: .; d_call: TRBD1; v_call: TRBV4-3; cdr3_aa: CASSQAGQVGGYTF; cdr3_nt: TGCGCCAGCAGCCAAGCCGGACAGGTGGGTGGCTACACCTTC
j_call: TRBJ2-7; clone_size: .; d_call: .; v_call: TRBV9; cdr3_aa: CASSWGSAEHEQYF; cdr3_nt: TGTGCCAGCAGCTGGGGCTCGGCCGAACACGAGCAGTACTTC
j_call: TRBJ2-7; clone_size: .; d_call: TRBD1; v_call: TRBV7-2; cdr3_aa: CASSPQGALGEQYF; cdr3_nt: TGTGCCAGCAGCCCTCAGGGGGCGCTGGGCGAGCAGTACTTC
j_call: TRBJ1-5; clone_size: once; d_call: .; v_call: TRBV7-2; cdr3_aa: CASSSRPRSNQPQHF; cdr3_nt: TGTGCCAGCAGTTCGAGGCCCCGTAGCAATCAGCCCCAGCATTTT
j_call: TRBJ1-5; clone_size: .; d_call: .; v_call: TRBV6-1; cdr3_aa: CASSESMLNQPQHF; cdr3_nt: TGTGCCAGCAGTGAATCCATGCTCAATCAGCCCCAGCATTTT
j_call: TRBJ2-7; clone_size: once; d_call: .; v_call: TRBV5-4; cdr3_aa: CASSLGFGGTDEQYF; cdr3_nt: TGTGCCAGCAGCTTGGGTTTCGGGGGAACAGACGAGCAGTACTTC
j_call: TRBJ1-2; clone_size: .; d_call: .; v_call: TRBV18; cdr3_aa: CASSPPEAYGYTF; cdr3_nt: TGTGCCAGCTCACCACCCGAGGCCTATGGCTACACCTTC
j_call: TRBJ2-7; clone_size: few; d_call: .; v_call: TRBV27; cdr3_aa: CASSPIGEGEVQYF; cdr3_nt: TGTGCCAGCAGCCCAATCGGTGAGGGGGAGGTGCAGTACTTC
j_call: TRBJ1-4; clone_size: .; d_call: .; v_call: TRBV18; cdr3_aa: CASSPHSGNEKLFF; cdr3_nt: TGTGCCAGCTCACCGCACTCCGGGAACGAAAAACTGTTTTTT
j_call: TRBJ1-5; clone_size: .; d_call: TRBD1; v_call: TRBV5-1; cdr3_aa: CASSSGQGVEPQHF; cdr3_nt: TGCGCCAGCAGCTCGGGACAGGGGGTCGAGCCCCAGCATTTT
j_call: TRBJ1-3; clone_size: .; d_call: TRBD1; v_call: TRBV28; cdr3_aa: CASSSGGTGNTIYF; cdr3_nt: TGTGCCAGCAGTTCAGGGGGAACTGGAAACACCATATATTTT
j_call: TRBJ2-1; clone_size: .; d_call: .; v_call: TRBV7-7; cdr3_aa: CASSLSTRSSYNEQFF; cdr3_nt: TGTGCCAGCAGCCTCTCGACTCGTAGCTCCTACAATGAGCAGTTCTTC
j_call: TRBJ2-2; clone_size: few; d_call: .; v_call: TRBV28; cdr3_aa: CASSPRTGELFF; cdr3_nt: TGTGCCAGCAGTCCAAGGACCGGGGAGCTGTTTTTT
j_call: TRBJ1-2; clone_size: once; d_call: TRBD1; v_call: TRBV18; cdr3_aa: CASSQNWDRGIDGYTF; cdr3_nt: TGTGCCAGCTCACAGAATTGGGACAGGGGTATTGATGGCTACACCTTC
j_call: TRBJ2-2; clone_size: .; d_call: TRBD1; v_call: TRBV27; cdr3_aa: CASSWGQAMGGELFF; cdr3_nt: TGTGCCAGCAGTTGGGGACAGGCAATGGGCGGGGAGCTGTTTTTT
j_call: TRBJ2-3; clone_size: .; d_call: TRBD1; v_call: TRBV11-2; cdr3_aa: CASSPGQISTDTQYF; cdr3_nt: TGTGCCAGCAGCCCGGGACAGATTTCCACAGATACGCAGTATTTT
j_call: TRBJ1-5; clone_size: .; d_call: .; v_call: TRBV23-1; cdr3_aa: CASSQSQGNQPQHF; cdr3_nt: TGCGCCAGCAGTCAGTCCCAGGGCAATCAGCCCCAGCATTTT
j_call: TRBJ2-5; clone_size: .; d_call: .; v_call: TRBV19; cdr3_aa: CASSTSNGGETQYF; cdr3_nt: TGTGCCAGTAGTACATCCAACGGAGGAGAGACCCAGTACTTC
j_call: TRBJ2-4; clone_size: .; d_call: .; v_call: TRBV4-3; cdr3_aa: CASSQGTALAKNIQYF; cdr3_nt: TGCGCCAGCAGCCAAGGGACAGCGCTAGCCAAAAACATTCAGTACTTC
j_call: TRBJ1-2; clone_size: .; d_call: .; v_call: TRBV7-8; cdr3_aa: CASSFGSGPYGYTF; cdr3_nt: TGTGCCAGCAGCTTTGGGTCTGGCCCCTATGGCTACACCTTC
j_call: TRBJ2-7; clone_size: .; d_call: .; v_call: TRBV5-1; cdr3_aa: CASSPQGLSYEQYF; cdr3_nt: TGCGCCAGCAGCCCACAGGGCCTCTCCTACGAGCAGTACTTC
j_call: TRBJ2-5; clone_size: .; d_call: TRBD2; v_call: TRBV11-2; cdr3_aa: CASSLTSGEGETQYF; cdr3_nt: TGTGCCAGCAGCCTGACTAGCGGGGAGGGAGAGACCCAGTACTTC
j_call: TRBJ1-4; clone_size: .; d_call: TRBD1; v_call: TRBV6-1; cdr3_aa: CASSETGAEKLFF; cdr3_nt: TGTGCCAGCAGTGAGACAGGGGCCGAAAAACTGTTTTTT
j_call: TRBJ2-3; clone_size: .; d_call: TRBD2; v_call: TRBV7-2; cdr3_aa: CASSSPRTSGTDTQYF; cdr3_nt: TGTGCCAGCAGCTCGCCGAGGACTAGCGGCACAGATACGCAGTATTTT
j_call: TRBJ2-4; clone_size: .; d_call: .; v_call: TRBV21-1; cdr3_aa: CASSKGPYWTNQARNIQYF; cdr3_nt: TGTGCCAGCAGCAAAGGGCCCTATTGGACAAATCAAGCCAGAAACATTCAGTACTTC
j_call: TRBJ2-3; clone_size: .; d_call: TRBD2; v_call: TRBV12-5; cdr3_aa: CASGRSGSVTDTQYF; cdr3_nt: TGTGCTAGTGGCCGTAGCGGGAGTGTCACAGATACGCAGTATTTT
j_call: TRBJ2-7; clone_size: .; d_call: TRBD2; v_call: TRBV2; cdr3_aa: CASSARLADAATSYEQYF; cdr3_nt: TGTGCCAGCAGTGCCCGGCTAGCGGACGCTGCGACCTCCTACGAGCAGTACTTC
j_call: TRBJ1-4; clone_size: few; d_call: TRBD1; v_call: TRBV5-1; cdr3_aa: CASSPPTGGGNEKLFF; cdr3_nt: TGCGCCAGCAGCCCCCCTACAGGGGGGGGAAATGAAAAACTGTTTTTT
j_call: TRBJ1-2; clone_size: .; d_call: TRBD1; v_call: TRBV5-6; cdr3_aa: CASSSLGTGDYGYTF; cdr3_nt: TGTGCCAGCAGTTCTCTCGGGACAGGGGACTATGGCTACACCTTC
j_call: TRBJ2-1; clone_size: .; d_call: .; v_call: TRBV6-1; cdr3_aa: CASSEALRGSYNEQFF; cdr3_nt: TGTGCCAGCAGTGAGGCTTTGAGGGGCTCCTACAATGAGCAGTTCTTC